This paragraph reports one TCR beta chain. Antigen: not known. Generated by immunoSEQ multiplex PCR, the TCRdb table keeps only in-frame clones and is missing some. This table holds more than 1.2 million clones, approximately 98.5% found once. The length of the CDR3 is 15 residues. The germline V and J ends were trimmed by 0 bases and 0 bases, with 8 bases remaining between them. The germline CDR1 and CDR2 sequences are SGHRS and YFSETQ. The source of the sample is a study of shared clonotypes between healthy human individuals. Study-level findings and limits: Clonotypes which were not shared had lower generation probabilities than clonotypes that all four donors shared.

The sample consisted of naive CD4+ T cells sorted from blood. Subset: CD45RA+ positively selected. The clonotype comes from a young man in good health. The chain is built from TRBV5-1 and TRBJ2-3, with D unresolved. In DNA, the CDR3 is TGCGCCAGCAGCTTGGCGACGACCAGCACAGATACGCAGTATTTT. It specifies CASSLATTSTDTQYF.